One and the same sample provided the 18 T cell receptor beta chains below, sequenced in a study of T cells in Graves' hyperthyroidism and ophthalmopathy. The source material, RNA transcripts, was used to amplify TCR beta CDR3 regions. A first-round RT-PCR of the TCR CDR3 used the HTBI primer set. TCRdb processed the multiplex PCR reads anew with MiXCR; each CDR3 protein has one entry. The sample yields hundreds of thousands of distinct CDR3 sequences, over 12% seen once. Sequenced material: blood. The source is a man aged 50 or older with Graves' ophthalmopathy.

Ten or more counts support this clonotype. This rearrangement joins TRBV28 to TRBJ2-7; the match to TRBD1 covers 9 bases. CDR1 is MDHEN and CDR2 is SYDVKM in the germline V gene. The CDR3 is 15 residues long. The ends lost 7 bases at V and 5 bases at J; junction bases unmatched: 12. The CDR3 protein is CASTMGGTGNHEQYF. DNA for the CDR3: TGTGCCAGCACCATGGGTGGGACAGGGAACCACGAGCAGTACTTC.

The CDR3 bases are TGCAGTGCTAGCCCCACACCCTACGAGCAGTACTTC. Protein: CSASPTPYEQYF. The V gene is TRBV20-1, the J gene TRBJ2-7; unclear D gene. V was cut by 3 bases and J by 2 bases, with 8 bases left in between. CDR1 and CDR2 from the germline V gene are DFQATT and SNEGSKA (reference sequence). The CDR3 is 12 amino acids.

This clonotype was seen repeatedly, ten times or more. The V call is TRBV6-5, the J call TRBJ2-7; D tentatively reads TRBD1 or TRBD2 (5 bases each). CDR3 length equals 17 residues. The germline CDR1 and CDR2 sequences are MNHEY and SVGAGI. V gave up 2 bases and J gave up 5 bases, with 22 bases separating them. The CDR3 sequence is CASSYGIRVSGPHEQYF. CDR3 nucleotide sequence: TGTGCCAGCAGTTACGGGATCAGGGTGAGCGGTCCCCACGAGCAGTACTTC.

This clonotype was counted ten times or more. This chain links TRBV7-4 with TRBJ2-3; D is possibly TRBD1 (5 bases). The CDR3 covers 17 residues. Per the germline V gene, CDR1 is SGHVT and CDR2 is SQSDAQ. With 3 bases removed from V and 0 bases from J, the gap between germline ends came to 16 bases. CDR3 coding DNA: TGTGCCAGCAGCTTGCGGCTGGCAGGGCGGAGCACAGATACGCAGTATTTT. Its protein product is CASSLRLAGRSTDTQYF. The complete variable domain, with remaining parts taken from reference TRBV7-4 and TRBJ2-3, reads GAGVSQSPRYKVAKRGRDVALRCDSISGHVTLYWYRQTLGQGSEVLTYSQSDAQRDKSGRPSGRFSAERPERSVSTLKIQRTEQGDSAVYLCASSLRLAGRSTDTQYFGPGTRLTVL.

The sample holds many counts of this clonotype. V and J are TRBV30 and TRBJ2-2, with D unresolved. The germline V gene encodes CDR1 GTSNPN and CDR2 SVGIG (reference sequence). V lost 2 bases and J lost 1, with 5 bases in between. The length of the CDR3 is 13 residues. CDR3 residues: CAWSFMNTGELFF. The CDR3 DNA reads as TGTGCCTGGAGTTTCATGAACACCGGGGAGCTGTTTTTT.

The sample holds many counts of this clonotype. The chain links TRBV3-1 to TRBJ2-7; 12 bases are a match to TRBD2. The CDR3 sequence is 19 residues long. Germline CDR1 reads LGHDT; CDR2 reads YNNKEL (reference sequence). J gave up 6 bases and V 0 bases, and 15 bases lay outside the gene matches. The CDR3 sequence: CASSQDLTSGRGVGPEQYF. CDR3 nucleotide sequence: TGTGCCAGCAGCCAAGACTTGACTAGCGGGAGAGGCGTCGGTCCCGAGCAGTACTTC.

This clonotype was seen many times. The chain combines TRBV24-1 with TRBJ2-5; possible D gene TRBD2, 5 bases. The CDR3 covers 15 residues. CDR1 is KGHDR and CDR2 is SFDVKD in the germline V gene. The ends were cut back, 4 bases at V and 7 bases at J, with 18 bases in the middle. CDR3 sequence (DNA): TGTGCCACCAGTGACCCCGCGCGGGCCAAGATGACCCAGTACTTC. Residues: CATSDPARAKMTQYF.

This clonotype was recorded at least ten times. V and J are TRBV28 and TRBJ2-3; a weak D match, TRBD1 (5 bases). V was shortened by 6 bases and J by 3 bases, with 13 bases between the two germline ends. This CDR3 contains 14 residues. Germline values: CDR1 MDHEN, CDR2 SYDVKM. This CDR3 reads CASSPGYGTDTQYF. The DNA for the CDR3 is TGTGCCAGCAGCCCAGGGTACGGAACAGATACGCAGTATTTT.

The chain joins TRBV2 to TRBJ1-6; D unclear. The CDR3 is made up of 13 amino acids. V shed 6 bases and J shed 10 bases, with 13 bases lying between them. Germline lookup yields CDR1 SNHLY and CDR2 FYNNEI. As DNA, the CDR3 is TGTGCCAGCAGGGACGGGCTAATCTCACCCCTCCACTTT. Translation: CASRDGLISPLHF. The complete variable domain, with remaining parts taken from reference TRBV2 and TRBJ1-6, reads EPEVTQTPSHQVTQMGQEVILRCVPISNHLYFYWYRQILGQKVEFLVSFYNNEISEKSEIFDDQFSVERPDGSNFTLKIRSTKLEDSAMYFCASRDGLISPLHFGNGTRLTVT.

This clonotype was seen ten or more times. The rearrangement links TRBV5-1 to TRBJ2-7; maybe TRBD2 (6 bases). V lost 5 bases and J lost 6, with 18 bases in between. Germline V gives CDR1 SGHRS, CDR2 YFSETQ. The CDR3 is 14 residues long. In nucleotides, the CDR3 is TGCGCCAGCAGGGTCCTCGGCGGGAACCGCGAGCAGTACTTC. This encodes CASRVLGGNREQYF.

This clonotype came up once. This sequence may be a read error, since a much larger clone differs from it by one base. V is TRBV29-1 and J is TRBJ2-1; tentatively, D is TRBD2 (6 bases). From germline, CDR1 is SQVTM and CDR2 ANQGSEA. The CDR3 has 15 amino acids. The CDR3 loop reads CSVDSGSGSYNERFF. The CDR3 bases are TGCAGCGTTGACTCCGGGAGTGGCTCCTACAATGAGCGGTTCTTC.

This clonotype was seen ten or more times. CDR3 DNA: TGCAGTGCCCATGACCTAGACAGGGAAAACACCGGGGAGCTGTTTTTT. Its translation: CSAHDLDRENTGELFF. The chain couples TRBV20-1 to TRBJ2-2; 7 bases map to TRBD1. The CDR3 is 16 residues long. Germline V lookup: CDR1 DFQATT, CDR2 SNEGSKA (reference sequence). V lost 6 bases, J lost 2 bases, and 12 bases stayed unmatched.

This clonotype was seen a few times. The rearrangement uses TRBV29-1 and TRBJ2-3, with TRBD2 matching 7 bases. J gave up 4 bases and V 7 bases, and 11 bases lay outside the gene matches. CDR1 is SQVTM and CDR2 is ANQGSEA in the germline V gene. This CDR3 has 14 residues. DNA for the CDR3: TGCAGCGGGGTTGTCGGGGGGTCGGCAGATACGCAGTATTTT. Translation: CSGVVGGSADTQYF.

Ten or more counts support this clonotype. The chain carries TRBV14 and TRBJ2-1; TRBD2 matches at 10 bases. V was pared by 2 bases and J by 3 bases, with 10 bases of the junction left unmatched. This CDR3 is 18 amino acids long. The V gene's germline CDR1 is SGHDN and CDR2 FVKESK. The CDR3 loop reads CASSQTAFSSGSYNEQFF. CDR3 in DNA: TGTGCCAGCAGCCAAACCGCCTTTTCTAGCGGGAGCTACAATGAGCAGTTCTTC.

The chain has TRBV20-1 and TRBJ2-5; 13 nucleotides agree with TRBD2. The CDR3 covers 16 residues. Germline trimming cut 4 bases from V and 4 bases from J; bases unmatched to any gene: 9. The germline CDR1 and CDR2 sequences are DFQATT and SNEGSKA (reference sequence). In DNA, the CDR3 is TGCAGTGCTACACAGGGACTAGCGGGAACGGCAGAGACCCAGTACTTC. As protein: CSATQGLAGTAETQYF.

This clonotype occurred a few times. The chain links TRBV28 to TRBJ2-3; 7 positions agree with TRBD2. From germline, CDR1 is MDHEN and CDR2 SYDVKM. CDR3 length: 14 residues. V shed 6 bases, J shed 3 bases, and the junction held 6 bases outside the gene matches. As DNA, the CDR3 is TGTGCCAGCAGGGAGCGGGAAGGGACAGATACGCAGTATTTT. Amino acids: CASREREGTDTQYF.

This clonotype has at least ten counts. The chain recombines TRBV20-1 with TRBJ2-7; D gene unclear. CDR3 length: 12 residues. V lost 6 bases and J 3 bases, leaving 12 bases between the germline ends. The germline CDR1 and CDR2 sequences are DFQATT and SNEGSKA (reference sequence). The DNA of the CDR3 is TGCAGTGCCGCTAGAGACGACTACGAGCAGTACTTC. It specifies CSAARDDYEQYF.

This clonotype was recorded many times. This chain uses TRBV18 with TRBJ1-2; 9 bases are a match to TRBD1. The CDR3 is made up of 12 amino acids. Germline V gene sequence: CDR1 KGHSH, CDR2 LQKENI. V lost 8 bases and J lost 8; bases outside the gene matches: 6. CDR3 DNA: TGTGCCAGCGATGGACAGGGGTTCGGCTACACCTTC. Residues: CASDGQGFGYTF.